This TCR beta chain came from a study of identical twins. TCRdb itself ran the 5' RACE reads through MiXCR, one entry per CDR3 protein. The sample records fewer than 900,000 distinct CDR3 sequences, around 21% being singletons. The CDR3 spans 15 residues. The ends were cut back, 2 bases at V and 5 bases at J, with 12 bases in the middle. These data were also filed under a second study, of T cells expressing NK-cell markers.

This TCR came from a woman under 30 in good health. This chain uses TRBV12-3 or TRBV12-4 with TRBJ2-2; no clear D gene. The sample taken for sequencing was PBMCs. In DNA, the CDR3 is TGTGCCAGCAGTTTACGTACAGCTCCAACCGGGGAGCTGTTTTTT. Translated, it gives CASSLRTAPTGELFF.